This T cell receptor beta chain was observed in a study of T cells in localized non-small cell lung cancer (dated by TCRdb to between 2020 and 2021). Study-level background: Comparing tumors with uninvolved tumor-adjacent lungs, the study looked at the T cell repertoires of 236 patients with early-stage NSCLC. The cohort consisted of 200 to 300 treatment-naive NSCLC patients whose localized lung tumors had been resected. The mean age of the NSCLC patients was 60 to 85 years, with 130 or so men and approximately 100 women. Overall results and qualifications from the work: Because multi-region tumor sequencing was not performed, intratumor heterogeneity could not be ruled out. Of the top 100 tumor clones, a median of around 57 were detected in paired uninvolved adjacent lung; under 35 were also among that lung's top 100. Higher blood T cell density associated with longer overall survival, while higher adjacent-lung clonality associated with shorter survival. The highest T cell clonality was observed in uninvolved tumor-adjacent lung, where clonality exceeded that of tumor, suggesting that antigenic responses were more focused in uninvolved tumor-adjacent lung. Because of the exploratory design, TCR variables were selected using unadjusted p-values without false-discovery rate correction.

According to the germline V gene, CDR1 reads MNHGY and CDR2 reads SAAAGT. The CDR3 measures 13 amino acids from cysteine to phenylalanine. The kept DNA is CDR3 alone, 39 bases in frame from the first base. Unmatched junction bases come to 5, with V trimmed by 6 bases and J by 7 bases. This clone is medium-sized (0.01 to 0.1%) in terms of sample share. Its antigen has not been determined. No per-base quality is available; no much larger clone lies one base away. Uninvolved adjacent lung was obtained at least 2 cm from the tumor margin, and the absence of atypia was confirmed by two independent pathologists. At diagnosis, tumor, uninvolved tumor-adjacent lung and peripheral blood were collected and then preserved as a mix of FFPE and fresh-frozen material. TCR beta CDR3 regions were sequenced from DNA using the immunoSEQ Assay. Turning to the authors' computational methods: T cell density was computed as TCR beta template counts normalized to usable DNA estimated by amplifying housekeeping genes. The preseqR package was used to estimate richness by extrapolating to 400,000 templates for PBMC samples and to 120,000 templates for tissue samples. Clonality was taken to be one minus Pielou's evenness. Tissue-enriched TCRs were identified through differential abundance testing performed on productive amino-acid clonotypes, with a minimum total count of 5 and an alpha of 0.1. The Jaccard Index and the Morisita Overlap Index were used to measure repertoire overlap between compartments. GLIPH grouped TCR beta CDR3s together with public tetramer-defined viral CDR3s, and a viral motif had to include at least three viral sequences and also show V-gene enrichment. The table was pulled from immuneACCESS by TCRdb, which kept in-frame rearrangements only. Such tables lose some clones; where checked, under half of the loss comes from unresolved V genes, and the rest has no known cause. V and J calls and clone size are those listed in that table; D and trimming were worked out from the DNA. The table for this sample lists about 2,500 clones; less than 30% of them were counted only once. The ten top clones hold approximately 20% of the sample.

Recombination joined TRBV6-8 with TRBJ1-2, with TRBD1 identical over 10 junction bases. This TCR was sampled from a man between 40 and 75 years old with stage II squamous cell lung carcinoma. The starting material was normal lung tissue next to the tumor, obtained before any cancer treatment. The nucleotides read TGTGCCAGCAGGGTGGGGACAGGGGCTGGCTACACCTTC. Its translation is CASRVGTGAGYTF.